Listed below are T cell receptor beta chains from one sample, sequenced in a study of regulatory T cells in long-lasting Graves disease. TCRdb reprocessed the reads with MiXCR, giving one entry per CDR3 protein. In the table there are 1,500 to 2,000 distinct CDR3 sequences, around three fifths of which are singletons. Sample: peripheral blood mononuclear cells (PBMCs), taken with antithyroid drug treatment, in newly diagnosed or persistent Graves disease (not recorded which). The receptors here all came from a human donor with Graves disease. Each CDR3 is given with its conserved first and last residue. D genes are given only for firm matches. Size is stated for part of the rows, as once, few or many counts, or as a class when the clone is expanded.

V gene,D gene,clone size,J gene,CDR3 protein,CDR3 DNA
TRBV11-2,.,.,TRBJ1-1,CASSLDAAAPNTEAFF,TGTGCCAGCAGCTTAGATGCGGCAGCCCCGAACACTGAAGCTTTCTTT
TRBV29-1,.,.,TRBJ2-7,CSVFGTEQYF,TGCAGCGTCTTTGGAACCGAGCAGTACTTC
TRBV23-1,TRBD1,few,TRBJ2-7,CASSQALKVPWTGPYEQYF,TGCGCCAGCAGTCAAGCTTTAAAGGTGCCGTGGACAGGGCCCTACGAGCAGTACTTC
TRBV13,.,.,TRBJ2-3,CASNGGGTDTQYF,TGTGCCAGCAATGGAGGCGGCACAGATACGCAGTATTTT
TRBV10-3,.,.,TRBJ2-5,CAISEKGTETQYF,TGTGCCATCAGTGAGAAGGGGACCGAGACCCAGTACTTC
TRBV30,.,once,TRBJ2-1,CAWTRGNEQFF,TGTGCCTGGACAAGAGGCAATGAGCAGTTCTTC
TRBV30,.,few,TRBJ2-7,CAWSARPSYEQYF,TGTGCCTGGAGTGCGAGGCCCTCCTACGAGCAGTACTTC
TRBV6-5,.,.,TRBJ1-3,CASSRQESGNTIYF,TGTGCCAGCAGTCGTCAGGAGTCTGGAAACACCATATATTTT
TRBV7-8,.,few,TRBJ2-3,CASSWMTDTQYF,TGTGCCAGCAGCTGGATGACAGATACGCAGTATTTT
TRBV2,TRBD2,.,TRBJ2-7,CASSVQRGSSYEQYF,TGTGCCAGCAGTGTCCAGCGGGGAAGCTCCTACGAGCAGTACTTC
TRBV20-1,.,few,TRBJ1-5,CSARGGTRNQPQHF,TGCAGTGCTAGAGGAGGCACCCGAAATCAGCCCCAGCATTTT
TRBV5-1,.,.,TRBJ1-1,CASSPTENTEAFF,TGCGCCAGCAGCCCTACAGAGAACACTGAAGCTTTCTTT
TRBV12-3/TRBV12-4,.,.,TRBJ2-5,CASSFSSSKETQYF,TGTGCCAGCAGTTTCAGTTCCAGTAAAGAGACCCAGTACTTC
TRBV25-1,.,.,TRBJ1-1,CASSVANTEAFF,TGTGCCAGCAGTGTAGCTAACACTGAAGCTTTCTTT
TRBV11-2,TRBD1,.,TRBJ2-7,CASSWTGSSYEQYF,TGTGCCAGCAGCTGGACAGGAAGCTCCTACGAGCAGTACTTC
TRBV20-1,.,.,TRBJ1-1,CSASNWQLNTEAFF,TGCAGTGCTAGTAATTGGCAGTTGAACACTGAAGCTTTCTTT
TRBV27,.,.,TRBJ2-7,CASSLSPDAGGEQYF,TGTGCCAGCAGTTTATCGCCGGACGCCGGGGGCGAGCAGTACTTC
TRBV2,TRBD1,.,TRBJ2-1,CASRDRGPSYNEQFF,TGTGCCAGCAGAGACAGGGGGCCGTCCTACAATGAGCAGTTCTTC
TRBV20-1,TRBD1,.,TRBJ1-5,CSAAPGQHQPQHF,TGCAGTGCAGCCCCGGGACAGCATCAGCCCCAGCATTTT
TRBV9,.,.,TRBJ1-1,CASSQSVGTEAFF,TGTGCCAGCAGCCAGAGTGTTGGGACTGAAGCTTTCTTT
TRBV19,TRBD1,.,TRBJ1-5,CASSLGTGLPATQHF,TGTGCCAGTAGTCTGGGGACAGGGCTCCCCGCGACCCAGCATTTT
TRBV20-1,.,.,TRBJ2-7,CSALASYEQYF,TGCAGTGCCTTAGCCTCCTACGAGCAGTACTTC
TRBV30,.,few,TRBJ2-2,CAWSGVRWATGELFF,TGTGCCTGGAGTGGGGTACGGTGGGCCACCGGGGAGCTGTTTTTT
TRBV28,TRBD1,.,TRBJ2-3,CASPRPGTGLSKDTQYF,TGTGCCAGCCCCCGCCCGGGGACAGGGTTGTCAAAAGATACGCAGTATTTT
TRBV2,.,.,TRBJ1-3,CASFPGEGNTIYF,TGTGCCAGCTTTCCTGGAGAAGGAAACACCATATATTTT
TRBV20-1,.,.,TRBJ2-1,CSARRTNEQFF,TGCAGTGCTAGGAGAACAAATGAGCAGTTCTTC
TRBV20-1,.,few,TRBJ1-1,CSANVAMNTEAFF,TGCAGTGCTAATGTCGCCATGAACACTGAAGCTTTCTTT
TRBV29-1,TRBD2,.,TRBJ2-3,CSATGTSGGHTQYF,TGCAGCGCCACCGGGACTAGCGGGGGACATACGCAGTATTTT
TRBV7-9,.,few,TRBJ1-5,CASSPVQGQLSPQHF,TGTGCCAGCAGCCCCGTACAGGGTCAACTATCGCCCCAGCATTTT